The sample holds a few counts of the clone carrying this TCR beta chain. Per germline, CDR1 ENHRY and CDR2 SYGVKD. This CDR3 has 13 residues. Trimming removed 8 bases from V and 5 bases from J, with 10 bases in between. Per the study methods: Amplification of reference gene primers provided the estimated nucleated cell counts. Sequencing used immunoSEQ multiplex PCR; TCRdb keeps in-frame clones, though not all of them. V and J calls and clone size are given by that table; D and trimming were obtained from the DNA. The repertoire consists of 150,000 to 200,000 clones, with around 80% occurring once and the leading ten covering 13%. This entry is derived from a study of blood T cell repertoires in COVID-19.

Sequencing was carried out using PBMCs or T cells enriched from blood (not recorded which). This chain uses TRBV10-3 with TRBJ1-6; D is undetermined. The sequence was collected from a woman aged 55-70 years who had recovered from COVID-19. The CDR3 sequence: CAIGPTNNSPLHF. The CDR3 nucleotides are TGTGCCATCGGCCCCACCAATAATTCACCCCTCCACTTT.